This TCR beta chain was found in a study of CD8 T cells in Susac syndrome. About the research overall: Patients with Susac syndrome were, at the time of blood collection, therapy-naive, maintained on corticosteroids, or maintained on intravenous immunoglobulin alone. Whole-study results and caveats: Susac CD8+ cells expanded clonally the most in TEMRA cells and in active patients.

Trimming left V 7 bases short and J 1 base short, with 14 bases between. The germline CDR1 and CDR2 sequences are MDHEN and SYDVKM. The CDR3 is 14 amino acids. Concerning this clonotype: Antigen specificity is unknown.

A quantity of about 0.5 to 1 ug RNA underwent reverse transcription using random hexamers. TCRdb called the immunoSEQ multiplex PCR reads again in MiXCR, with one record for every CDR3 protein. There are around 81,000 distinct CDR3 sequences in the sample; roughly 94% occur only once, and around 0.94% lies in the top ten. The specimen was CD8+ T cells from PBMCs. The sequence was obtained from a human donor with Susac syndrome. The J gene is TRBJ2-7, the V gene TRBV28; D uncertain. The CDR3 region has the DNA TGTGCCAGCAAAATTCCGGGTCCTTCCTACGAGCAGTACTTC. It encodes CASKIPGPSYEQYF.